The sequence of this T cell receptor beta chain was determined in a study of cytomegalovirus exposure and HLA in healthy donors. Study-wide points: A later analysis revealed that TCR association rates differed between HLA loci, peaking at DRB1 and bottoming out at HLA-C.

Healthy donors of bone marrow made up the group. The PCR contained 60 Vbeta and 13 Jbeta primers. Produced via immunoSEQ multiplex PCR; TCRdb's table is partial and in-frame only. The sample shows approximately 250,000 clones, approximately 81% of them seen only once. V dropped 2 bases and J dropped 3; count of bases not matched to a gene: 7. This CDR3 contains 17 residues. Germline V gene sequence: CDR1 LNHDA, CDR2 SQIVND (reference sequence). About this clone itself: Its antigen is not identified.

The clonotype was recovered from a girl aged 2-15 years in good health and CMV-seronegative. Sequencing used PBMCs. This rearrangement joins TRBV19 to TRBJ2-3, with 11 bases fitting TRBD2. CDR3 in amino acids: CASSIRSSGRPTDTQYF. The CDR3 DNA reads as TGTGCCAGTAGTATAAGGTCTAGCGGGAGGCCTACAGATACGCAGTATTTT.